A single sample is the source of the 9 T cell receptor beta chains below, sequenced in a study of T cells in Graves' hyperthyroidism and ophthalmopathy. From RNA transcripts, TCR beta CDR3 regions were amplified. The HTBI primer set was used in a first-round RT-PCR of the TCR CDR3. MiXCR, applied by TCRdb to the multiplex PCR reads, yields one record per CDR3 protein. The sample records roughly 300,000 distinct CDR3 sequences, roughly 18% being singletons. The sample consisted of blood. These receptors originate from a woman between 50 and 59 years old with Graves' hyperthyroidism.

This clonotype was observed a handful of times. The rearrangement links TRBV6-1 to TRBJ2-7; TRBD2 might be the D (5 bases). V was clipped by 1 base and J by 3 bases, with 16 bases between them. The CDR3 covers 16 residues. Germline V gene sequence: CDR1 MNHNS, CDR2 SASEGT. The CDR3 nucleotides read TGTGCCAGCAGTGAAGAAGAGGGTCGGTTTTTCTACGAGCAGTACTTC. Translation gives CASSEEEGRFFYEQYF.

This clonotype has only a few counts. This chain links TRBV7-2 with TRBJ1-2, with D unresolved. This CDR3 is built from 13 residues. Trimming stripped 7 bases from V and 4 bases from J, with 13 bases between. Germline V gene sequence: CDR1 SGHTA, CDR2 FQGNSA. The CDR3 coding sequence is TGTGCCAGCACCCCTAGCAGCCCCTATGGCTACACCTTC. The encoded protein is CASTPSSPYGYTF.

Ten or more counts support this clonotype. The DNA of the CDR3 is TGTGCCAGCATGGACACAGACTATGGCTACACCTTC. Protein product: CASMDTDYGYTF. J is TRBJ1-2 and V is TRBV3-1; tentatively, D is TRBD1 (5 bases). V was trimmed by 7 bases and J by 3 bases, leaving 9 bases between them. The germline V gene encodes CDR1 LGHDT and CDR2 YNNKEL (reference sequence). The CDR3 is 12 amino acids.

In this sample, this clonotype turned up a few times. The chain carries TRBV28 and TRBJ1-2, with D hard to call. This CDR3 spans 12 amino acids. CDR1 is MDHEN, CDR2 SYDVKM, per germline. The V gene lost 3 bases and the J gene lost 4 bases, with 6 bases spanning the gap. The CDR3 sequence is CASSLKSYGYTF. The DNA for the CDR3 is TGTGCCAGCAGTTTGAAGAGCTATGGCTACACCTTC.

This clonotype was observed many times. The genes are TRBV6-1 and TRBJ2-1; 9 nucleotides agree with TRBD2. This CDR3 contains 14 residues. Germline trimming cut 2 bases from V and 9 bases from J; bases unmatched to any gene: 5. Per germline, CDR1 MNHNS and CDR2 SASEGT. CDR3 nucleotides: TGTGCCAGCAGTGAAAGCGGGGGGTGGGGTGAGCAGTTCTTC. It encodes CASSESGGWGEQFF.

This clonotype was counted ten times or more. The chain is built from TRBV29-1 and TRBJ1-1, with a weak D call TRBD1 (6 bases). CDR3 length: 14 residues. Trimming stripped 7 bases from V and 5 bases from J, with 20 bases between. CDR1 is SQVTM, CDR2 ANQGSEA, per germline. The CDR3 DNA sequence: TGCAGCGCTGGGACACCTAATCCTGGGACTGAAGCTTTCTTT. Its translation is CSAGTPNPGTEAFF.

The chain carries TRBV9 and TRBJ1-5; 10 bases are a match to TRBD1. V lost 3 bases, J lost 0 bases, and 15 bases stayed unmatched. This CDR3 spans 20 amino acids. The germline gives CDR1 SGDLS, CDR2 YYNGEE. The CDR3 here is CASSATGGTGDPNSNQPQHF. CDR3 sequence (DNA): TGTGCCAGCAGCGCGACGGGTGGGACAGGGGACCCCAATAGCAATCAGCCCCAGCATTTT.

This clonotype has a handful of counts. In DNA form, the CDR3 reads TGCGCCAGCAGCCAAGGAGTCGAGGGGGCAGATACGCAGTATTTT. Residues: CASSQGVEGADTQYF. V gene TRBV4-1 combines with J gene TRBJ2-3, with D possibly TRBD1 on 6 matching bases. The CDR3 runs 15 residues. V lost 1 base and J lost 4, with 12 bases in between. In germline, CDR1 is MGHRA, CDR2 YSYEKL.

In this sample, this clonotype turned up many times. The chain employs TRBV2 and TRBJ2-5; 8 nucleotides align to TRBD2. The junction had 10 bases not matched to a gene; V was cut back by 8 bases and J by 5 bases. CDR3 length: 14 residues. CDR1 SNHLY and CDR2 FYNNEI come from the germline V gene. Here the CDR3 DNA reads TGTGCCAGCTCGCGAGCGGGAGCGGTGGAGACCCAGTACTTC. Translation: CASSRAGAVETQYF.